The present T cell receptor beta chain was sequenced within a study of cytomegalovirus exposure and HLA in healthy donors. CDR1 is MNHEY, CDR2 SVGAGI, per germline. The CDR3 consists of 14 residues. Trimming took 7 bases from V and 2 from J, leaving 12 bases between them. It was with 60 Vbeta and 13 Jbeta primers that the PCR ran. TCRdb's copy holds only in-frame clones and misses some; the assay was immunoSEQ multiplex PCR. The repertoire table contains approximately 80,000 clones. The receptor comes from a woman aged 25 to 45 in good health and CMV-seronegative. Sequencing was performed on PBMCs. The V and J genes are TRBV6-5 and TRBJ1-3, with D possibly matching TRBD1 (6 bases). This chain's CDR3 is CASMGARAGNTIYF. The CDR3 DNA sequence: TGTGCCAGCATGGGGGCCCGGGCTGGAAACACCATATATTTT.